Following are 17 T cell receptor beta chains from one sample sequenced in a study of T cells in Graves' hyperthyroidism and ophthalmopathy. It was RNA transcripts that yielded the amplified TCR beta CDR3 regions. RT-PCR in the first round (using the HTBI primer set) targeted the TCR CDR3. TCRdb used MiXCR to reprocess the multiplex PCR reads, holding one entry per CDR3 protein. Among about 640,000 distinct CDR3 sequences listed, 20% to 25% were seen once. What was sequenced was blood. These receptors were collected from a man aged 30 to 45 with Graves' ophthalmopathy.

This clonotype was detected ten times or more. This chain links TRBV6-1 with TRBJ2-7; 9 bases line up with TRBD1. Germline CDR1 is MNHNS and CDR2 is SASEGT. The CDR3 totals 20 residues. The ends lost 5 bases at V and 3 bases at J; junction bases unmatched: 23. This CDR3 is CASSLNAPGQGPERFYEQYF. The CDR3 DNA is TGTGCCAGCAGTTTAAATGCGCCGGGACAGGGACCAGAACGTTTCTACGAGCAGTACTTC.

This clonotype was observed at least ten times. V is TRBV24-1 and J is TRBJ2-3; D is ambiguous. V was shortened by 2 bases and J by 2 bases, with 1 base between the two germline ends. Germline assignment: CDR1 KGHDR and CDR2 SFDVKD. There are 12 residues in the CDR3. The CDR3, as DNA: TGTGCCACCAGTGATTCCACAGATACGCAGTATTTT. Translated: CATSDSTDTQYF.

For the CDR3, the DNA is TGTGCCAGCAGCCCCGACAGCCCGTATACGCAGTATTTT. The encoded protein is CASSPDSPYTQYF. V and J are TRBV9 and TRBJ2-3; D possibly corresponds to TRBD1 (5 bases). CDR3 length equals 13 residues. The germline CDR1 and CDR2 sequences are SGDLS and YYNGEE. The germline V and J ends were trimmed by 4 bases and 7 bases, with 13 bases remaining between them.

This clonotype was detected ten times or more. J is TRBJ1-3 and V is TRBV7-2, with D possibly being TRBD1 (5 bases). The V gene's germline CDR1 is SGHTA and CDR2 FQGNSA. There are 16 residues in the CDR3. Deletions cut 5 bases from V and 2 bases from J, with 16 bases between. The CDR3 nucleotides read TGTGCCAGCAGCCTTGCCGGCGGCAGGGCTGGAAACACCATATATTTT. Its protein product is CASSLAGGRAGNTIYF.

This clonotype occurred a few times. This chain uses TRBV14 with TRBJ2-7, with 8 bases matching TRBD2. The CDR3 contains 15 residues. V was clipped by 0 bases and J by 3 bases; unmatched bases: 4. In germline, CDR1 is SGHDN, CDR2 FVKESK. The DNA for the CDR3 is TGTGCCAGCAGCCAAGACAGCGGGGGATTCTACGAGCAGTACTTC. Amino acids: CASSQDSGGFYEQYF.

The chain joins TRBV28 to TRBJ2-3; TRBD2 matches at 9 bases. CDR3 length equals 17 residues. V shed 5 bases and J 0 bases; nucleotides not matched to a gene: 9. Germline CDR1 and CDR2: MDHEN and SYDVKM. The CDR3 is CASSPRTSATSTDTQYF. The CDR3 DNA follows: TGTGCCAGCAGTCCCCGGACTAGCGCCACTAGCACAGATACGCAGTATTTT.

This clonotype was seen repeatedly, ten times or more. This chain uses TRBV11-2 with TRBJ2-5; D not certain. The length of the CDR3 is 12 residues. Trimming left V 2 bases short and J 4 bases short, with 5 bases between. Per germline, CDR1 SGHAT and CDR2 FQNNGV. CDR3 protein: CASSLRRETQYF. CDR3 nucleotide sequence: TGTGCCAGCAGCTTAAGGAGAGAGACCCAGTACTTC.

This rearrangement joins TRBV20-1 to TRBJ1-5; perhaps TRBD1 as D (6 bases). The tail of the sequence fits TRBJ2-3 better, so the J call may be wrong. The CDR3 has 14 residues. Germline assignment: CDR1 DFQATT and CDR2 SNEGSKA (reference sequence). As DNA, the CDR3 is TGCAGTGCTAGAGATTTGGGGGCGAATCAGCCCCAGTATTTT. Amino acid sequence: CSARDLGANQPQYF.

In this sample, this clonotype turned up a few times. CDR3 region: CSLTRGSSTDTQYF. The CDR3 region has the DNA TGCAGCCTTACGAGGGGATCTAGCACAGATACGCAGTATTTT. V and J are TRBV29-1 and TRBJ2-3; D may be TRBD1 or TRBD2 (5 bases each). Germline loops: CDR1 SQVTM, CDR2 ANQGSEA. V lost 8 bases and J 0 bases, leaving 15 bases between the germline ends. The CDR3 contains 14 residues.

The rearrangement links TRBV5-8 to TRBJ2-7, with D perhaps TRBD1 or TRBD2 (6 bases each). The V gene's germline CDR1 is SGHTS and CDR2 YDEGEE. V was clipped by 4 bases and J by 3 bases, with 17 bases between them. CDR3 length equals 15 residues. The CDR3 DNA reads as TGTGCCAGCAGCCCTCGGGGGCCGGGGAGCTACGAGCAGTACTTC. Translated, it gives CASSPRGPGSYEQYF.

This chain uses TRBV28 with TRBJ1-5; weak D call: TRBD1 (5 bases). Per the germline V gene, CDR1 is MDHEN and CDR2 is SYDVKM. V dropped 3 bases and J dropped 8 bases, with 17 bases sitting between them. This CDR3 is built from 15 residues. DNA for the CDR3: TGTGCCAGCAGTTTTCCCGGGACCGGGGAAAAGCCCCAGCATTTT. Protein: CASSFPGTGEKPQHF.

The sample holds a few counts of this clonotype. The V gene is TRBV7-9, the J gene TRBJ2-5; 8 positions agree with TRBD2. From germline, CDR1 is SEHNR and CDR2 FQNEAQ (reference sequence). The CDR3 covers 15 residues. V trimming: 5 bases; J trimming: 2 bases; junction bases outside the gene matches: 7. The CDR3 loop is CASSPMTGGQETQYF. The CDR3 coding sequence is TGTGCCAGCAGCCCTATGACGGGGGGGCAAGAGACCCAGTACTTC. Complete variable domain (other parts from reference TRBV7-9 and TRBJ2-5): DTGVSQNPRHKITKRGQNVTFRCDPISEHNRLYWYRQTLGQGPEFLTYFQNEAQLEKSRLLSDRFSAERPKGSFSTLEIQRTEQGDSAMYLCASSPMTGGQETQYFGPGTRLLVL.

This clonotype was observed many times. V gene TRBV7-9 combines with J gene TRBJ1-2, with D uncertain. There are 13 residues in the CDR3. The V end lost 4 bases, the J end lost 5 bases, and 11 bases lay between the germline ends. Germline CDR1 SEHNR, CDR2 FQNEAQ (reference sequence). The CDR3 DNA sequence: TGTGCCAGCAGCTCGAGGGATAATTATGGCTACACCTTC. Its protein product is CASSSRDNYGYTF.

The CDR3 nucleotides are TGTGCCAGCAGCTTTCTGGGAAGCGCTTACTCCTACGAGCAGTACTTC. This sequence encodes CASSFLGSAYSYEQYF. This chain links TRBV5-8 with TRBJ2-7; D is undetermined. The ends were cut back, 2 bases at V and 0 bases at J, with 15 bases in the middle. Germline CDR1 reads SGHTS; CDR2 reads YDEGEE. The CDR3 consists of 16 residues.

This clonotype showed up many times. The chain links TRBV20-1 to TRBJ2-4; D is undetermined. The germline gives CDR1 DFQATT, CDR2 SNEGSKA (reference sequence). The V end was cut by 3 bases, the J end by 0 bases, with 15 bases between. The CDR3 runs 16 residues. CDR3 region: CSASRSAQLAKNIQYF. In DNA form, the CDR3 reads TGCAGTGCTAGTCGGTCAGCACAACTAGCCAAAAACATTCAGTACTTC.

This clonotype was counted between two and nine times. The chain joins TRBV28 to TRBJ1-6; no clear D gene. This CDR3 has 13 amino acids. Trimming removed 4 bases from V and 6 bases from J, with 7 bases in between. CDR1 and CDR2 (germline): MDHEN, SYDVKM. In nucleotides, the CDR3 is TGTGCCAGCAGTTCCTACAGTAATTCACCCCTCCACTTT. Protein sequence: CASSSYSNSPLHF.

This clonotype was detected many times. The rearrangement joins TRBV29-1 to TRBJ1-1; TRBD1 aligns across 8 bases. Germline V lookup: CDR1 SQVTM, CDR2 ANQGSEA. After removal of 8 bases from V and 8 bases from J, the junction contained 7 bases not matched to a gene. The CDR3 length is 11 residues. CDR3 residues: CSTGQGVEAFF. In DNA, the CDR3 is TGCAGCACTGGACAGGGAGTAGAAGCTTTCTTT.